These T cell receptor beta chains were read from a single sample in a study of human T cells and chemical hapten exposure. TCRdb recomputed calls from the RACE reads with MiXCR, one row per CDR3 protein. This sample yields some 39,000 distinct CDR3 sequences, of which 7.5% to 9% are seen a single time; 1% to 1.5% belongs to the top ten. Sequenced here: whole blood, sampled in connection with sensitization to the hapten diphenylcyclopropenone (DPC). Source of these receptors: a woman between 45 and 65 years old with alopecia areata. Some clones in this sample may be carry-over from other donors' samples. Each CDR3 is given with its conserved first and last residue. The order of the fields is J gene, V gene, D gene, clone size, CDR3 protein, CDR3 DNA. D genes are given only for firm matches. Size values are once, few and many counts, or a class for expanded clones, and some rows have none.

J gene: TRBJ1-1
V gene: TRBV20-1
D gene: -
clone size: many
CDR3 protein: CSAPKSWGDTEAFF
CDR3 DNA: TGCAGTGCCCCGAAGAGTTGGGGCGACACTGAAGCTTTCTTT

J gene: TRBJ2-5
V gene: TRBV10-3
D gene: -
clone size: many
CDR3 protein: CASSSDKETQYF
CDR3 DNA: TGTGCCTCCTCATCGGACAAAGAGACCCAGTACTTC

J gene: TRBJ2-6
V gene: TRBV11-3
D gene: TRBD1
clone size: many
CDR3 protein: CASSPPGTGYSGANVLTF
CDR3 DNA: TGTGCCAGCAGCCCACCCGGGACAGGGTACTCTGGGGCCAACGTCCTGACTTTC

J gene: TRBJ1-2
V gene: TRBV11-2
D gene: -
clone size: many
CDR3 protein: CASSSSYGTYGYTF
CDR3 DNA: TGTGCCAGCAGCTCCTCTTACGGGACCTATGGCTACACCTTC

J gene: TRBJ1-5
V gene: TRBV9
D gene: -
clone size: many
CDR3 protein: CASSADLGTNQPQHF
CDR3 DNA: TGTGCCAGCAGCGCGGACCTGGGCACGAATCAGCCCCAGCATTTT

J gene: TRBJ2-3
V gene: TRBV7-6
D gene: TRBD1
clone size: few
CDR3 protein: CASSFGTGRSTDTQYF
CDR3 DNA: TGTGCCAGCAGCTTCGGGACAGGGCGTTCCACAGATACGCAGTATTTT

J gene: TRBJ2-3
V gene: TRBV19
D gene: -
clone size: many
CDR3 protein: CASSIWAQLGSTDTQYF
CDR3 DNA: TGTGCCAGTAGTATCTGGGCACAGTTAGGGTCCACAGATACGCAGTATTTT

J gene: TRBJ2-7
V gene: TRBV28
D gene: -
clone size: many
CDR3 protein: CASNYGYEQYF
CDR3 DNA: TGTGCCAGCAACTACGGATACGAGCAGTACTTC

J gene: TRBJ2-5
V gene: TRBV5-4
D gene: TRBD2
clone size: many
CDR3 protein: CASSGTSGETQYF
CDR3 DNA: TGTGCCAGCAGCGGGACTAGCGGGGAGACCCAGTACTTC

J gene: TRBJ1-1
V gene: TRBV7-9
D gene: -
clone size: many
CDR3 protein: CASSLDTEAFF
CDR3 DNA: TGTGCCAGCAGCTTGGACACTGAAGCTTTCTTT

J gene: TRBJ2-2
V gene: TRBV9
D gene: -
clone size: few
CDR3 protein: CASSVFVTGELFF
CDR3 DNA: TGTGCCAGCAGCGTTTTTGTCACCGGGGAGCTGTTTTTT

J gene: TRBJ2-1
V gene: TRBV29-1
D gene: TRBD2
clone size: many
CDR3 protein: CSVGLAGNNEQFF
CDR3 DNA: TGCAGCGTTGGGCTAGCGGGGAATAATGAGCAGTTCTTC

J gene: TRBJ2-7
V gene: TRBV6-5
D gene: -
clone size: many
CDR3 protein: CASSSVLYEQYF
CDR3 DNA: TGTGCCAGCAGCTCCGTCCTATACGAGCAGTACTTC

J gene: TRBJ2-7
V gene: TRBV9
D gene: TRBD1
clone size: medium-sized
CDR3 protein: CASSVSPDRERHEQYF
CDR3 DNA: TGTGCCAGCAGCGTTTCACCGGACAGGGAAAGGCACGAGCAGTACTTC

J gene: TRBJ1-5
V gene: TRBV9
D gene: -
clone size: -
CDR3 protein: CASSVAGGQPQHF
CDR3 DNA: TGTGCCAGCAGCGTAGCTGGGGGTCAGCCCCAGCATTTT

J gene: TRBJ2-5
V gene: TRBV10-3
D gene: -
clone size: -
CDR3 protein: CAISVKIWETQYF
CDR3 DNA: TGTGCCATCAGTGTAAAGATTTGGGAGACCCAGTACTTC

J gene: TRBJ2-3
V gene: TRBV20-1
D gene: TRBD2
clone size: many
CDR3 protein: CSARVPSGRLDTQYF
CDR3 DNA: TGCAGTGCTAGAGTACCTAGCGGGAGGCTAGATACGCAGTATTTT

J gene: TRBJ1-4
V gene: TRBV20-1
D gene: -
clone size: few
CDR3 protein: CSARDQGTNEKLFF
CDR3 DNA: TGCAGTGCTAGAGATCAGGGTACTAATGAAAAACTGTTTTTT

J gene: TRBJ1-4
V gene: TRBV7-2
D gene: -
clone size: few
CDR3 protein: CASSLRPNPNEKLFF
CDR3 DNA: TGTGCCAGCAGCTTGCGACCCAATCCCAATGAAAAACTGTTTTTT

J gene: TRBJ2-3
V gene: TRBV5-1
D gene: -
clone size: many
CDR3 protein: CASKQGPTSTDTQYF
CDR3 DNA: TGCGCCAGCAAGCAGGGGCCCACTAGCACAGATACGCAGTATTTT

J gene: TRBJ2-1
V gene: TRBV10-1
D gene: TRBD1
clone size: many
CDR3 protein: CASSGPDRGSYNEQFF
CDR3 DNA: TGCGCCAGCAGTGGCCCGGACAGGGGATCCTACAATGAGCAGTTCTTC

J gene: TRBJ2-7
V gene: TRBV2
D gene: -
clone size: few
CDR3 protein: CASSARASGLYEQYF
CDR3 DNA: TGTGCCAGCAGTGCCCGGGCCTCCGGCCTCTACGAGCAGTACTTC

J gene: TRBJ1-1
V gene: TRBV14
D gene: -
clone size: many
CDR3 protein: CASSQRGRTAVNTEAFF
CDR3 DNA: TGTGCCAGCAGCCAAAGGGGTCGGACAGCCGTAAACACTGAAGCTTTCTTT

J gene: TRBJ1-1
V gene: TRBV6-2/TRBV6-3
D gene: -
clone size: many
CDR3 protein: CASSWSGTRDTEAFF
CDR3 DNA: TGTGCCAGCAGTTGGAGCGGGACTAGAGACACTGAAGCTTTCTTT

J gene: TRBJ2-6
V gene: TRBV7-3
D gene: -
clone size: many
CDR3 protein: CASSLSGGRFSGANVLTF
CDR3 DNA: TGTGCCAGCAGCTTATCTGGAGGCAGGTTCTCTGGGGCCAACGTCCTGACTTTC

J gene: TRBJ2-4
V gene: TRBV24-1
D gene: TRBD1
clone size: many
CDR3 protein: CATSDDRGGAKNIQYF
CDR3 DNA: TGTGCCACCAGTGATGACAGGGGGGGAGCCAAAAACATTCAGTACTTC

J gene: TRBJ1-3
V gene: TRBV12-3/TRBV12-4
D gene: -
clone size: many
CDR3 protein: CASSFAQGGPNTIYF
CDR3 DNA: TGTGCCAGCAGTTTTGCGCAGGGAGGTCCAAACACCATATATTTT

J gene: TRBJ2-6
V gene: TRBV6-2/TRBV6-3
D gene: -
clone size: -
CDR3 protein: CASSRSGANVLTF
CDR3 DNA: TGTGCCAGCAGCAGGTCTGGGGCCAACGTCCTGACTTTC

J gene: TRBJ2-3
V gene: TRBV9
D gene: TRBD2
clone size: few
CDR3 protein: CASSVASGRTDTQYF
CDR3 DNA: TGTGCCAGCAGCGTTGCTAGCGGACGCACAGATACGCAGTATTTT

J gene: TRBJ2-3
V gene: TRBV13
D gene: -
clone size: -
CDR3 protein: CASSLERGTDTQYF
CDR3 DNA: TGTGCCAGCAGCTTAGAGAGGGGCACAGATACGCAGTATTTT

J gene: TRBJ1-4
V gene: TRBV7-9
D gene: -
clone size: many
CDR3 protein: CASSLGLAGRIEEKLFF
CDR3 DNA: TGTGCCAGCAGCTTAGGCCTGGCAGGGAGGATAGAAGAAAAACTGTTTTTT

J gene: TRBJ2-2
V gene: TRBV10-1
D gene: TRBD2
clone size: many
CDR3 protein: CASSVPRGTSGRSNTGELFF
CDR3 DNA: TGCGCCAGCAGTGTTCCCCGTGGGACTAGCGGGAGGTCGAACACCGGGGAGCTGTTTTTT

J gene: TRBJ2-1
V gene: TRBV7-3
D gene: TRBD2
clone size: many
CDR3 protein: CASSLDPAGGPRNEQFF
CDR3 DNA: TGTGCCAGCAGCTTAGACCCAGCGGGAGGGCCTAGGAATGAGCAGTTCTTC

J gene: TRBJ1-6
V gene: TRBV27
D gene: -
clone size: many
CDR3 protein: CASRPTAGQGNSPLHF
CDR3 DNA: TGTGCCAGCAGACCTACGGCCGGGCAGGGAAATTCACCCCTCCACTTT

J gene: TRBJ2-1
V gene: TRBV2
D gene: TRBD2
clone size: many
CDR3 protein: CASSGPGGRSYNEQFF
CDR3 DNA: TGTGCCAGCAGTGGGCCCGGCGGGAGGTCCTACAATGAGCAGTTCTTC

J gene: TRBJ1-5
V gene: TRBV18
D gene: -
clone size: few
CDR3 protein: CASSPPGRGHQPQHF
CDR3 DNA: TGTGCCAGCTCACCACCGGGGAGGGGACACCAGCCCCAGCATTTT

J gene: TRBJ1-5
V gene: TRBV6-6
D gene: -
clone size: many
CDR3 protein: CASSFQSNQPQHF
CDR3 DNA: TGTGCCAGCAGTTTCCAGAGCAATCAGCCCCAGCATTTT

J gene: TRBJ2-3
V gene: TRBV6-4
D gene: -
clone size: many
CDR3 protein: CASSEDGSTDTQYF
CDR3 DNA: TGTGCCAGCAGTGAGGACGGGAGCACAGATACGCAGTATTTT

J gene: TRBJ2-7
V gene: TRBV6-5
D gene: TRBD2
clone size: -
CDR3 protein: CASSYSSMAGADEQYF
CDR3 DNA: TGTGCCAGCAGTTACTCGAGTATGGCGGGAGCGGACGAGCAGTACTTC

J gene: TRBJ2-5
V gene: TRBV29-1
D gene: -
clone size: many
CDR3 protein: CSVELGTQYF
CDR3 DNA: TGCAGCGTTGAGCTGGGGACCCAGTACTTC

J gene: TRBJ1-3
V gene: TRBV6-2/TRBV6-3
D gene: -
clone size: many
CDR3 protein: CASSSAAGGNTIYF
CDR3 DNA: TGTGCCAGCAGTTCCGCTGCCGGAGGAAACACCATATATTTT

J gene: TRBJ2-3
V gene: TRBV7-2
D gene: -
clone size: few
CDR3 protein: CASSPGAGVGTDTQYF
CDR3 DNA: TGTGCCAGCAGCCCAGGGGCGGGAGTAGGTACAGATACGCAGTATTTT

J gene: TRBJ1-1
V gene: TRBV29-1
D gene: -
clone size: many
CDR3 protein: CSVKVVMNTEAFF
CDR3 DNA: TGCAGCGTCAAGGTTGTCATGAACACTGAAGCTTTCTTT